The next 7 T cell receptor beta chains were all read from a single sample in a study of blood T cell repertoires in COVID-19 (TCRdb year 2020). Library method: the immunoSEQ multiplex PCR assay. TCRdb obtained this table from immuneACCESS and retained in-frame rearrangements with V and J assigned. These tables miss some clones; where compared with another copy, unresolved V genes account for less than half of the shortfall, and the remainder is unexplained. This sample gives approximately 410,000 clones in total; roughly 85% of them show up just once. The ten largest make up almost 1.5% of the sample. Sequenced sample: peripheral blood. These receptors were obtained from a woman in her 30s with active or convalescent COVID-19.

On this clone itself: A read error may explain this, as a much larger clone is one base away. At the DNA level, this CDR3 is encoded by other sequences in the same sample as well. The CDR3 is CASRGQGNTEAFF. The CDR3, as DNA: TGTGCCAGCAGGGGACAGGGGAACACTGAAGCTTTCTTT. The chain links TRBV2 to TRBJ1-1; TRBD1 agrees at 9 bases. The V gene's germline CDR1 is SNHLY and CDR2 FYNNEI. This CDR3 has 13 amino acids. The ends lost 6 bases at V and 1 base at J; junction bases unmatched: 0.

The chain is built from TRBV5-1 and TRBJ2-1; 8 bases map to TRBD1. V lost 2 bases and J lost 0; bases outside the gene matches: 7. The CDR3 consists of 17 residues. Germline loops: CDR1 SGHRS, CDR2 YFSETQ. CDR3 sequence: CASSFLNRGSSYNEQFF. The CDR3 nucleotides read TGCGCCAGCAGCTTTCTTAACAGGGGGAGCTCCTACAATGAGCAGTTCTTC.

The chain combines TRBV15 with TRBJ1-2, with TRBD1 matching 10 bases. Germline CDR1 and CDR2: LNHNV and YYDKDF (reference sequence). The CDR3 has 15 amino acids. With V trimmed by 3 bases and J by 1 base, 2 bases remained unmatched. The CDR3 region is CATSRGQGFNYGYTF. The CDR3 region has the DNA TGTGCCACCAGCAGGGGACAGGGGTTTAACTATGGCTACACCTTC.

The rearrangement joins TRBV14 to TRBJ2-3; TRBD2 is a possible D gene (6 bases). V was cut by 4 bases and J by 3 bases, with 17 bases left in between. This CDR3 is built from 16 residues. Germline values: CDR1 SGHDN, CDR2 FVKESK. CDR3 in amino acids: CASSRNGGIGTDTQYF. CDR3 nucleotides: TGTGCCAGCAGCCGTAACGGCGGGATTGGGACAGATACGCAGTATTTT. Together with reference TRBV14 and TRBJ2-3, the CDR3 gives the full variable domain: EAGVTQFPSHSVIEKGQTVTLRCDPISGHDNLYWYRRVMGKEIKFLLHFVKESKQDESGMPNNRFLAERTGGTYSTLKVQPAELEDSGVYFCASSRNGGIGTDTQYFGPGTRLTVL.

This chain links TRBV9 with TRBJ2-1; the match to TRBD2 covers 14 bases. This CDR3 has 17 residues. Losses at the gene ends were 3 bases for V and 9 bases for J; bases not matched to a gene: 11. The germline gives CDR1 SGDLS, CDR2 YYNGEE. The DNA for the CDR3 is TGTGCCAGCAGCGCTCAGGGGACTAGCGGGAGATCAGTTGAGCAGTTCTTC. Encoded protein: CASSAQGTSGRSVEQFF.

The gene calls are TRBV23-1 and TRBJ1-5; D call uncertain. TRBV23-1 is identified as an open reading frame with a role that is uncertain. The CDR3 extends over 21 amino acids. V lost 2 bases and J 1 base, leaving 27 bases between the germline ends. CDR3 bases: TGCGCCAGCAGTCAACGTTTACTAGTCCGGGATCCCTACGGGAGCAATCAGCCCCAGCATTTT. Its translation: CASSQRLLVRDPYGSNQPQHF.

The chain employs TRBV11-2 and TRBJ2-7; D gene ambiguous. The germline V gene has CDR1 SGHAT and CDR2 FQNNGV. V lost 2 bases and J 0 bases, leaving 5 bases between the germline ends. There are 13 residues in the CDR3. CDR3 bases: TGTGCCAGCAGCTTAACTCCCTCCTACGAGCAGTACTTC. It yields the protein CASSLTPSYEQYF.